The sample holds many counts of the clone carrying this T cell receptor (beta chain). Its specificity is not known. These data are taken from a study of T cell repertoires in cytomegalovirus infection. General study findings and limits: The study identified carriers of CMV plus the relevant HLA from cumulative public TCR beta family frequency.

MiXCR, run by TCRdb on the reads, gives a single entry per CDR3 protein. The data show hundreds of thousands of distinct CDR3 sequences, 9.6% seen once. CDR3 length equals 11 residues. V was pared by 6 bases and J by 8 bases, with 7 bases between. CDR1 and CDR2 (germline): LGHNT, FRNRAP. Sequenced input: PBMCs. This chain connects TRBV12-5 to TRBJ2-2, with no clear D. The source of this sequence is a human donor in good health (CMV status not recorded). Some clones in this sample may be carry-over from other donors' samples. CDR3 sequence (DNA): TGTGCTAGTGGCGATGCAGGGGAGCTGTTTTTT. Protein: CASGDAGELFF.